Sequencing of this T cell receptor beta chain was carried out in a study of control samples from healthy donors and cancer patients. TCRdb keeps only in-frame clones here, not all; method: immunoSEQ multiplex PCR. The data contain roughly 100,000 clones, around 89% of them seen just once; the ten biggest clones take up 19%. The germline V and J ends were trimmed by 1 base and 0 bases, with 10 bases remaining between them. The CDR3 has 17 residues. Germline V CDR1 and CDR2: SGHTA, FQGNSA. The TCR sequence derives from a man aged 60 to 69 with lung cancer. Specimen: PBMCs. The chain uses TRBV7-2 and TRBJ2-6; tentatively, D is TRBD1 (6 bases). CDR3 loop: CASSLGGHPSGANVLTF. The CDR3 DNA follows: TGTGCCAGCAGCTTAGGGGGACATCCCTCTGGGGCCAACGTCCTGACTTTC. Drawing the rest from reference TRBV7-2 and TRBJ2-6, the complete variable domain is GAGVSQSPSNKVTEKGKDVELRCDPISGHTALYWYRQSLGQGLEFLIYFQGNSAPDKSGLPSDRFSAERTGGSVSTLTIQRTQQEDSAVYLCASSLGGHPSGANVLTFGAGSRLTVL.